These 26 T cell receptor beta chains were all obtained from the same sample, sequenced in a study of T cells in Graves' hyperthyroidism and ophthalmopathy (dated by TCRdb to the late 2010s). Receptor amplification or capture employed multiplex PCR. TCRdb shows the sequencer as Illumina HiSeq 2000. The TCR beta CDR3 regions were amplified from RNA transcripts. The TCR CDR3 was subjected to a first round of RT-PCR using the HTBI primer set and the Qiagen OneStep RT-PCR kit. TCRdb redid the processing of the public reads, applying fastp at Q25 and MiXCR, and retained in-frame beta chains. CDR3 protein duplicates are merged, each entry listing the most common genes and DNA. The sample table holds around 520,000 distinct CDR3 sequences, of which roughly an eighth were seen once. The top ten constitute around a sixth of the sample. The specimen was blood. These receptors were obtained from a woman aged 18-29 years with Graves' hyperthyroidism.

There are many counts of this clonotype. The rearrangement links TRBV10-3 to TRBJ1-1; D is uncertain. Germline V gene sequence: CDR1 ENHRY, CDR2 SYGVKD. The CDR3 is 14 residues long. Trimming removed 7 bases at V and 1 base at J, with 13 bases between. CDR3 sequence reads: CAINEASQNTEAFF. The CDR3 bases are TGTGCCATCAACGAGGCTAGCCAGAACACTGAAGCTTTCTTT.

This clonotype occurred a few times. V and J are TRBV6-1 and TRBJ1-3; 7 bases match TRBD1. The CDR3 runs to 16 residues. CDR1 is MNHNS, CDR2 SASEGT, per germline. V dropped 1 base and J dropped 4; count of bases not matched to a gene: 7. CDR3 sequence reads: CASSEVYRGRGNTIYF. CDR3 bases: TGTGCCAGCAGTGAAGTTTACAGGGGCCGAGGAAACACCATATATTTT.

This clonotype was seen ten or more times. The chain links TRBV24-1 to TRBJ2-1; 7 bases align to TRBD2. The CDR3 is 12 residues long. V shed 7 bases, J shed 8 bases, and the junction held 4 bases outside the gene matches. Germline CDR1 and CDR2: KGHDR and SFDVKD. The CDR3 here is CATRRLADEQFF. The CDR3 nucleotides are TGTGCCACCAGGCGACTAGCCGATGAGCAGTTCTTC.

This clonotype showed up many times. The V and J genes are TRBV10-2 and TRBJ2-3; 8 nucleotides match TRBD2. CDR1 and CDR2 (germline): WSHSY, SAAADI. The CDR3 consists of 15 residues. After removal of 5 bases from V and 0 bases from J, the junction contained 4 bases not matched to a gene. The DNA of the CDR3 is TGCGCCAGCAGTTCCTTAGCGGGAAGCACAGATACGCAGTATTTT. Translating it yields CASSSLAGSTDTQYF.

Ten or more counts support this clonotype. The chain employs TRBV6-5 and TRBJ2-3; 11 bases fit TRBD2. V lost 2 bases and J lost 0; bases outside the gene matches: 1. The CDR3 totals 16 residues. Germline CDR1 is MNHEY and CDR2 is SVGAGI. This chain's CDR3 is CASSYRTSGSTDTQYF. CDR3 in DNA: TGTGCCAGCAGTTACCGGACTAGCGGGAGCACAGATACGCAGTATTTT.

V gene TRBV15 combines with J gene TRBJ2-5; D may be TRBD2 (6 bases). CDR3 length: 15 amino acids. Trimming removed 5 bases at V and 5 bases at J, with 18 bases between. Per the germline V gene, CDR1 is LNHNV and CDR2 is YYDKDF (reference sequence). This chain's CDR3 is CATSQSTGELETQYF. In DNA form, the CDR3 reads TGTGCCACCAGCCAGAGTACGGGGGAGTTGGAGACCCAGTACTTC.

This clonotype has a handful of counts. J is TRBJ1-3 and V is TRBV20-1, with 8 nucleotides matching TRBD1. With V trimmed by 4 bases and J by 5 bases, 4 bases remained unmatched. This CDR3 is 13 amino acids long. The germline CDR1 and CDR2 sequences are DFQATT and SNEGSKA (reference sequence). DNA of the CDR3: TGCAGTGCTACGACAGGGGACCGAAACACCATATATTTT. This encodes CSATTGDRNTIYF.

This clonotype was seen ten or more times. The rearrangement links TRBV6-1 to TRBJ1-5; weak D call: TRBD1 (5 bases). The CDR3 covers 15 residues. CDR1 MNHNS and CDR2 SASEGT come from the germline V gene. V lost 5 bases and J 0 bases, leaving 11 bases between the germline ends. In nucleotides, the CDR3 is TGTGCCAGCAGTCTTACCGGACATAGCAATCAGCCCCAGCATTTT. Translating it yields CASSLTGHSNQPQHF.

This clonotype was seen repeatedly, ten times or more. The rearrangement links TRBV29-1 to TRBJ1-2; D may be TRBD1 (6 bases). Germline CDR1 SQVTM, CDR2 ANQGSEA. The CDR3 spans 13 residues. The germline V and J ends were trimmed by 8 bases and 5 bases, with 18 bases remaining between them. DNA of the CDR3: TGCAGCTGGGGACACTCCCGGTCTTATGGCTACACCTTC. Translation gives CSWGHSRSYGYTF.

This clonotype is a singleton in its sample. The CDR3 DNA follows: TGTGCCAGCAAGCTTCTGGGGATCGATGAGCAGTTCTTC. Translating it yields CASKLLGIDEQFF. The chain joins TRBV11-3 to TRBJ2-1, with D hard to call. Germline CDR1 SGHNT, CDR2 YENEEA. V was cut by 7 bases and J by 8 bases, with 15 bases left in between. The length of the CDR3 is 13 residues.

The CDR3 region has the DNA TGTGCGGTGAGGGGCCACACCTTC. Its translation is CAVRGHTF. This chain joins TRBV24-1 and TRBJ1-2, with D maybe TRBD1 (5 bases). This CDR3 is 8 amino acids long. The germline CDR1 and CDR2 sequences are KGHDR and SFDVKD.

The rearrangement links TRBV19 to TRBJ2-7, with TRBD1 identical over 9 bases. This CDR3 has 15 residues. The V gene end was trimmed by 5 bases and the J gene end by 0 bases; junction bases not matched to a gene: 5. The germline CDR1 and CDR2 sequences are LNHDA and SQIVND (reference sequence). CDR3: CASSSQTGGSYEQYF. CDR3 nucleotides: TGTGCCAGTAGTTCCCAGACAGGGGGCTCCTACGAGCAGTACTTC.

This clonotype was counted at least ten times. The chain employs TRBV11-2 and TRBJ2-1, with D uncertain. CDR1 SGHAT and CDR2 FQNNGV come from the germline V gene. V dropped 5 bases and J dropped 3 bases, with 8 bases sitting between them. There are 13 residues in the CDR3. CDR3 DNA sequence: TGTGCCAGCAGCAGGACCATCTACAATGAGCAGTTCTTC. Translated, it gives CASSRTIYNEQFF.

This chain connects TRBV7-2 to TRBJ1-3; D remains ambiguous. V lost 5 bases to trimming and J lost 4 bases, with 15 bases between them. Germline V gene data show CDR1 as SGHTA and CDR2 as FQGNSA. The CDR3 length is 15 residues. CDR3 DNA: TGTGCCAGCAGCCTCTTGCGGCAGGCCGGAAACACCATATATTTT. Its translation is CASSLLRQAGNTIYF. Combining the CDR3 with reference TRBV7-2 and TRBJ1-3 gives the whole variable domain GAGVSQSPSNKVTEKGKDVELRCDPISGHTALYWYRQSLGQGLEFLIYFQGNSAPDKSGLPSDRFSAERTGGSVSTLTIQRTQQEDSAVYLCASSLLRQAGNTIYFGEGSWLTVV.

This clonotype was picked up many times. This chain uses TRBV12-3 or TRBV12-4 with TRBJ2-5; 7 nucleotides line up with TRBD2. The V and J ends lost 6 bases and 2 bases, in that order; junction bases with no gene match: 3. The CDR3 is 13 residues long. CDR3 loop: CASRLAAQETQYF. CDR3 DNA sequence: TGTGCCAGCAGGCTAGCGGCACAAGAGACCCAGTACTTC.

CDR3 bases: TGTGCCAGCAGCCAAGTCCCCCTAAGGGAGACCCAGTACTTC. This encodes CASSQVPLRETQYF. V is TRBV3-1 and J is TRBJ2-5, with D hard to call. Germline V lookup: CDR1 LGHDT, CDR2 YNNKEL (reference sequence). The CDR3 consists of 14 residues. V gave up 1 base and J gave up 5 bases, with 11 bases separating them.

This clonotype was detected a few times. CDR3 loop: CASSEAPQPQHF. CDR3 nucleotides: TGTGCCAGCAGTGAAGCCCCCCAGCCCCAGCATTTT. J is TRBJ1-5 and V is TRBV6-1; D gene unclear. CDR1 and CDR2 from the germline V gene are MNHNS and SASEGT. The germline V and J ends were trimmed by 0 bases and 7 bases, with 4 bases remaining between them. The length of the CDR3 is 12 residues.

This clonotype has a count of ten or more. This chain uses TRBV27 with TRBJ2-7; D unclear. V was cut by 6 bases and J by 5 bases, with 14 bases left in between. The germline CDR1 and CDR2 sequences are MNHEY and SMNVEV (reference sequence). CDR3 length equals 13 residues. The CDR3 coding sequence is TGTGCCAGCAGACCACACCCCAGGAACGAGCAGTACTTC. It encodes CASRPHPRNEQYF.

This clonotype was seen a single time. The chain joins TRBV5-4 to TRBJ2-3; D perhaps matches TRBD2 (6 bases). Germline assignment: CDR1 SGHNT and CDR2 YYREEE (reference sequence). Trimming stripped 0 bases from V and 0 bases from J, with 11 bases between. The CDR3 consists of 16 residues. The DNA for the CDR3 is TGTGCCAGCAGCTTGGCGGGCGGGACTAGCACAGATACGCAGTATTTT. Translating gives CASSLAGGTSTDTQYF.

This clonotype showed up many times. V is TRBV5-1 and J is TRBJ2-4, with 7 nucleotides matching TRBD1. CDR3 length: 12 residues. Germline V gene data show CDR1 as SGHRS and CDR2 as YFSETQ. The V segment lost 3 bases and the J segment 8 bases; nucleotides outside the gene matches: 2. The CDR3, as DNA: TGCGCCAGCAGCTCGACAGGGCACATTCAGTACTTC. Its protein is CASSSTGHIQYF.

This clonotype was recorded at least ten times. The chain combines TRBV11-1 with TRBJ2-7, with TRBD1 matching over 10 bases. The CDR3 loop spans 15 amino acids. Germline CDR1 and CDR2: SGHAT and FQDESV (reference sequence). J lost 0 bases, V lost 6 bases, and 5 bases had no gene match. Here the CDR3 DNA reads TGTGCCAGCAGAGGGGGACAGGGGATCTCCTACGAGCAGTACTTC. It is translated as CASRGGQGISYEQYF.

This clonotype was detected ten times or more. The CDR3 reads CATSDVSGLAGETQYF. CDR3 bases: TGTGCCACCAGTGATGTATCGGGACTAGCGGGAGAGACCCAGTACTTC. This chain connects TRBV24-1 to TRBJ2-5; 12 nucleotides line up with TRBD2. Germline V gene data show CDR1 as KGHDR and CDR2 as SFDVKD. The trim removed 3 bases at V and 4 bases at J, leaving 5 bases unmatched. The length of the CDR3 is 16 residues.

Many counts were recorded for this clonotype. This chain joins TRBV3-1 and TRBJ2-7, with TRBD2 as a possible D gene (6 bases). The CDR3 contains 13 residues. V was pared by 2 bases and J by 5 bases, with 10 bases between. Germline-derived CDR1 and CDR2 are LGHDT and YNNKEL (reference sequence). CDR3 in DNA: TGTGCCAGCAGCCAACGGGGGTTGGACGAGCAGTACGTC. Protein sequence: CASSQRGLDEQYV.

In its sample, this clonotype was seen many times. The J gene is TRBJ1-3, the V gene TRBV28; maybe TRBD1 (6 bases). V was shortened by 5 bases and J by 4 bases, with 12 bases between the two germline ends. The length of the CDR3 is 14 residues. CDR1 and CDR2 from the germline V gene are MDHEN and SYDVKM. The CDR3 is CASSTTGSGNTIYF. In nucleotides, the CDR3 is TGTGCCAGCAGTACTACAGGGTCCGGAAACACCATATATTTT.

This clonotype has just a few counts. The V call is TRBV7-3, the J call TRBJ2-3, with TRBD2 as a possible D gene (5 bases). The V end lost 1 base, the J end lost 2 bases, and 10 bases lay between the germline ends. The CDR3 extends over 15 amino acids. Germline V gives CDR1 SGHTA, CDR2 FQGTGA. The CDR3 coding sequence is TGTGCCAGCAGCTTAATGAGCGGATACACAGATACGCAGTATTTT. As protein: CASSLMSGYTDTQYF.

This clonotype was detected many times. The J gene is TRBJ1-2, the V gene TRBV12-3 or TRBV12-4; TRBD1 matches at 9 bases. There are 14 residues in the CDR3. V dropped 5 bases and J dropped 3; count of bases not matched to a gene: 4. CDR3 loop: CASSGDREDYGYTF. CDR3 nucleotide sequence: TGTGCCAGCAGTGGGGACAGGGAGGACTATGGCTACACCTTC.